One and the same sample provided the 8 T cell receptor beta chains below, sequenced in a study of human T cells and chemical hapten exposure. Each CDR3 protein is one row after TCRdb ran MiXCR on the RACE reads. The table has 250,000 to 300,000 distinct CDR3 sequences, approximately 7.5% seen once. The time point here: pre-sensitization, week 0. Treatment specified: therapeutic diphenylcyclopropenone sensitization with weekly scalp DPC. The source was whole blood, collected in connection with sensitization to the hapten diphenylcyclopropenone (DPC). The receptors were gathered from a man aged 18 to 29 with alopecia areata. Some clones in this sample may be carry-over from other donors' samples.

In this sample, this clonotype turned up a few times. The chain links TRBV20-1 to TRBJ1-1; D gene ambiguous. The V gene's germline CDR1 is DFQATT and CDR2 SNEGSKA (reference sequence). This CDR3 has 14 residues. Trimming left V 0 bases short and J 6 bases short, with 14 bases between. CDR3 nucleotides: TGCAGTGCTAGAGATCGTACCGGAGTTCCTGAAGCTTTCTTT. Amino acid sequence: CSARDRTGVPEAFF.

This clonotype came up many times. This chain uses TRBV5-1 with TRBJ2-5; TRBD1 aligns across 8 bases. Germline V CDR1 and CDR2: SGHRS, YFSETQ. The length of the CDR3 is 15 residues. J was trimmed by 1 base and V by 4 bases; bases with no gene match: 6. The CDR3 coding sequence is TGCGCCAGCAGCGTCGGACAGGGCGGCCAAGAGACCCAGTACTTC. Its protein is CASSVGQGGQETQYF.

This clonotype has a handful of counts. The CDR3 loop reads CSAYKGGVGTEAFF. For the CDR3, the DNA is TGCAGTGCTTATAAAGGGGGAGTTGGCACTGAAGCTTTCTTT. The chain employs TRBV20-1 and TRBJ1-1, with D perhaps matching TRBD1 (6 bases). CDR1 is DFQATT and CDR2 is SNEGSKA in the germline V gene (reference sequence). The CDR3 has 14 amino acids. The V gene lost 5 bases and the J gene lost 4 bases, with 17 bases spanning the gap.

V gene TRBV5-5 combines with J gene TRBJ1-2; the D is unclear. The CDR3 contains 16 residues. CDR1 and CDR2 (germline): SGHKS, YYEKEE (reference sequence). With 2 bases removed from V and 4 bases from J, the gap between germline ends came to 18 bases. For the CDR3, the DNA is TGTGCCAGCAGCTTAGGCTTTTCGCGTCCGCGCTATGGCTACACCTTC. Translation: CASSLGFSRPRYGYTF. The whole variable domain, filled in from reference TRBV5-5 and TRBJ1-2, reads DAGVTQSPTHLIKTRGQQVTLRCSPISGHKSVSWYQQVLGQGPQFIFQYYEKEERGRGNFPDRFSARQFPNYSSELNVNALLLGDSALYLCASSLGFSRPRYGYTFGSGTRLTVV.

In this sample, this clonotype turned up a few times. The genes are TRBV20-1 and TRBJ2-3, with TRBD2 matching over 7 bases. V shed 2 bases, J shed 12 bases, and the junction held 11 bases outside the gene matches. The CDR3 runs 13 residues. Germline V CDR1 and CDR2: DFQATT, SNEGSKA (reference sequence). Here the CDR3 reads CSARWRGLPNQYF. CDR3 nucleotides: TGCAGTGCTAGATGGAGGGGACTACCAAATCAGTATTTT.

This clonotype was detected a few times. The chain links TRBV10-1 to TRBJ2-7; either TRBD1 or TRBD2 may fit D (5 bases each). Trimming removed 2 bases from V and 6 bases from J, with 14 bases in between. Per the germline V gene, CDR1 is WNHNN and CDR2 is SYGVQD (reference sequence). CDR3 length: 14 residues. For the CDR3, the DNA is TGCGCCAGCAGTGAGACCCTGGGGGTCGGCGAGCAGTACTTC. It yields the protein CASSETLGVGEQYF.

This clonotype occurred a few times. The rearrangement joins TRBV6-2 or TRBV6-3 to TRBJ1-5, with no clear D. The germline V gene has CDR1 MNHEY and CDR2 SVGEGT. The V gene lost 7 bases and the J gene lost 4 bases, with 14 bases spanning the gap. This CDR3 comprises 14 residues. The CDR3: CASTWTGANQPQHF. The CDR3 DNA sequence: TGTGCCAGCACTTGGACCGGAGCAAATCAGCCCCAGCATTTT.

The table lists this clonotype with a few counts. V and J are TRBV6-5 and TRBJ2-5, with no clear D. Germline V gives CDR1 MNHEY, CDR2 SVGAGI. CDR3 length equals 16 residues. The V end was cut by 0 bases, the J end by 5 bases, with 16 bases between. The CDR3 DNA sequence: TGTGCCAGCAGTTACTCGCTGGGTAGGCCAAGCGAGACCCAGTACTTC. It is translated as CASSYSLGRPSETQYF.